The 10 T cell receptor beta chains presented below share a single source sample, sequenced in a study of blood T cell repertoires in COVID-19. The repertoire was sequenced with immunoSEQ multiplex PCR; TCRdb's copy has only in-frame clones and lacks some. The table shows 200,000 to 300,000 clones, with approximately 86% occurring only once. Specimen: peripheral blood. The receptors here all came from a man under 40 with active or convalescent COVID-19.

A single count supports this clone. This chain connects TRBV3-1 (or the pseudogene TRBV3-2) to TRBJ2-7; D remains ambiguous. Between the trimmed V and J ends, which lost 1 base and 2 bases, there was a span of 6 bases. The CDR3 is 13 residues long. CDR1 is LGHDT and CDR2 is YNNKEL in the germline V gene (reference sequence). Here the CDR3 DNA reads TGTGCCAGCAGCCAAGTTGACACCTACGAGCAGTACTTC. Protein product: CASSQVDTYEQYF.

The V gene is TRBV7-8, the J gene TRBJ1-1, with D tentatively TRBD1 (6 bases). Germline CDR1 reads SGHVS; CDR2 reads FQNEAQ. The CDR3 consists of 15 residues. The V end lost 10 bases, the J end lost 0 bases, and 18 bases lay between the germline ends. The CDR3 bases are TGTGCCACCCGGGCGGGGGCAGGGATGAACACTGAAGCTTTCTTT. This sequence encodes CATRAGAGMNTEAFF.

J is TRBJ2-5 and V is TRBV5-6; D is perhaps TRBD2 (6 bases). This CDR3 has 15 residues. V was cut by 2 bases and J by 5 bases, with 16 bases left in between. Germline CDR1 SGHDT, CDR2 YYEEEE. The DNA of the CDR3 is TGTGCCAGCAGCTTACTGGCCCCAGCGGGCGAGACCCAGTACTTC. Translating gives CASSLLAPAGETQYF.

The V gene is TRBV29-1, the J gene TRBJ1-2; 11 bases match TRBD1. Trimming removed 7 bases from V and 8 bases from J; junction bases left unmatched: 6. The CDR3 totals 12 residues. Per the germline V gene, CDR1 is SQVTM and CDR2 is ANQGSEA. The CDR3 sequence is CSGGQGAVGYTF. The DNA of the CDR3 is TGCAGCGGTGGACAGGGGGCGGTCGGCTACACCTTC.

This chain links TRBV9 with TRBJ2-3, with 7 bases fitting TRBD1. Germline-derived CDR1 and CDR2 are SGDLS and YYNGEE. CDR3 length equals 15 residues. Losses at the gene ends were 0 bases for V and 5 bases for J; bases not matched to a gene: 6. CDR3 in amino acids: CASSVGTGLEDTQYF. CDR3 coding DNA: TGTGCCAGCAGCGTAGGGACAGGTTTGGAAGATACGCAGTATTTT.

CDR3 coding DNA: TGTGCCACCAGCTCTCAACTCGGGGACAACATGGGAAAGAGAGGCTACACCTTC. Translated: CATSSQLGDNMGKRGYTF. V is TRBV15 and J is TRBJ1-2; a weak D match, TRBD1 (6 bases). Germline CDR1 and CDR2: LNHNV and YYDKDF (reference sequence). Between the trimmed V and J ends, which lost 5 bases and 8 bases, there was a span of 30 bases. The CDR3 is 18 amino acids.

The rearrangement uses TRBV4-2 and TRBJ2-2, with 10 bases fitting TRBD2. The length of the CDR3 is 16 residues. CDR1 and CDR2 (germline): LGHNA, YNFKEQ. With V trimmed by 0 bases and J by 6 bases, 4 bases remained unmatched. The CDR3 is CASSQEWLAGAGELFF. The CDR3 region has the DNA TGTGCCAGCAGCCAAGAATGGCTAGCGGGAGCCGGGGAGCTGTTTTTT.

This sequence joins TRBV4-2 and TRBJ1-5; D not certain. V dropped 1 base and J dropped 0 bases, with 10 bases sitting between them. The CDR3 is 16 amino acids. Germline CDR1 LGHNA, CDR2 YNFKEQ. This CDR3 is CASSQAADYSNQPQHF. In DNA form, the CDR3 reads TGTGCCAGCAGCCAAGCCGCAGACTATAGCAATCAGCCCCAGCATTTT.

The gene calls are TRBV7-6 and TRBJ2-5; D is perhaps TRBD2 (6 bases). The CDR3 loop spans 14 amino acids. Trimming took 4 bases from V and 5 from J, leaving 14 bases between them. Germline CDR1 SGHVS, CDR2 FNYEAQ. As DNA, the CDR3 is TGTGCCAGCAGCTCAACGGCGGGGTTCGAGACCCAGTACTTC. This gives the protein CASSSTAGFETQYF.

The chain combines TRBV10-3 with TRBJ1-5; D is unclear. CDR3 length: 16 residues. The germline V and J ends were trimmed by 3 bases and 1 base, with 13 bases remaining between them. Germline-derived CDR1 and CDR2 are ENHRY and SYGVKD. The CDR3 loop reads CAISDRGPRSNQPQHF. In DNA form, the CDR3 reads TGTGCCATCAGTGACCGAGGCCCGAGGAGCAATCAGCCCCAGCATTTT.